Following are 32 T cell receptor beta chains from one sample sequenced in a study of CD8 T cells in Susac syndrome. An amount of RNA that ranged from 0.5 to 1 ug was reverse transcribed with random hexamers. From the immunoSEQ multiplex PCR reads, TCRdb called clonotypes with MiXCR, one entry per CDR3 protein. The sample has around 69,000 distinct CDR3 sequences; 80% to 95% are singletons. The sequencing input was CD8+ T cells from PBMCs. The receptors were sampled from a human donor with Susac syndrome.

V is TRBV13 and J is TRBJ1-1; D gene unclear. The V end was cut by 5 bases, the J end by 4 bases, with 8 bases between. Per germline, CDR1 PRHDT and CDR2 FYEKMQ (reference sequence). This CDR3 spans 12 amino acids. In nucleotides, the CDR3 is TGTGCCAGCAGCGGCCCACGCACTGAAGCTTTCTTT. It is translated as CASSGPRTEAFF.

The chain recombines TRBV6-2 or TRBV6-3 with TRBJ1-5; D uncertain. Trimming left V 0 bases short and J 4 bases short, with 7 bases between. Germline loops: CDR1 MNHEY, CDR2 SVGEGT. The CDR3 covers 14 residues. DNA for the CDR3: TGTGCCAGCAGTTACTCGCGTGAGAATCAGCCCCAGCATTTT. Translation gives CASSYSRENQPQHF.

The chain employs TRBV4-1 and TRBJ1-1, with D perhaps matching TRBD1 (5 bases). The CDR3 covers 15 residues. Germline lookup yields CDR1 MGHRA and CDR2 YSYEKL. Deletions cut 3 bases from V and 6 bases from J, with 17 bases between. The CDR3 spells CASSQEPGLLAEAFF. In DNA form, the CDR3 reads TGCGCCAGCAGCCAGGAACCGGGGCTACTAGCTGAAGCTTTCTTT.

This clonotype has just one count. This chain joins TRBV15 and TRBJ1-2; no firm D call. The CDR3 runs to 15 residues. V shed 3 bases and J shed 2 bases, with 13 bases lying between them. CDR1 is LNHNV and CDR2 is YYDKDF in the germline V gene (reference sequence). The CDR3 DNA sequence: TGTGCCACCAGCAGGTTTCCAGATCGCAACTATGGCTACACCTTC. Protein product: CATSRFPDRNYGYTF. The variable domain in full, with the rest retrieved from reference TRBV15 and TRBJ1-2, is DAMVIQNPRYQVTQFGKPVTLSCSQTLNHNVMYWYQQKSSQAPKLLFHYYDKDFNNEADTPDNFQSRRPNTSFCFLDIRSPGLGDTAMYLCATSRFPDRNYGYTFGSGTRLTVV.

The chain combines TRBV5-1 with TRBJ2-7; 10 bases map to TRBD1. With 2 bases clipped from V and 4 bases from J, the junction kept 3 bases outside the gene matches. The CDR3 runs to 14 residues. Per germline, CDR1 SGHRS and CDR2 YFSETQ. The CDR3 region is CASSFLGQGYEQYF. In nucleotides, the CDR3 is TGCGCCAGCAGCTTTTTGGGACAGGGGTACGAGCAGTACTTC.

The gene calls are TRBV4-1 and TRBJ2-1, with D hard to call. Germline CDR1 MGHRA, CDR2 YSYEKL. V lost 3 bases to trimming and J lost 5 bases, with 11 bases between them. The CDR3 consists of 14 residues. CDR3 nucleotides: TGCGCCAGCAGCCAGCAGAGTCCAGACAATGAGCAGTTCTTC. Its protein product is CASSQQSPDNEQFF.

This sequence joins TRBV11-1 and TRBJ2-7; 10 bases line up with TRBD1. This CDR3 comprises 22 residues. From germline, CDR1 is SGHAT and CDR2 FQDESV (reference sequence). V lost 4 bases, J lost 0 bases, and 24 bases stayed unmatched. The CDR3 sequence: CASSSPVVVDRGPYSSSYEQYF. The CDR3 DNA sequence: TGTGCCAGCAGCTCCCCGGTGGTAGTTGACAGGGGGCCCTATTCGAGCTCCTACGAGCAGTACTTC.

The genes are TRBV5-6 and TRBJ1-1; 9 nucleotides match TRBD1. The V gene's germline CDR1 is SGHDT and CDR2 YYEEEE. V was clipped by 6 bases and J by 1 base; unmatched bases: 10. The CDR3 is made up of 16 amino acids. This CDR3 is CASITSPGQGNTEAFF. CDR3 nucleotide sequence: TGTGCCAGCATCACATCCCCGGGACAGGGGAACACTGAAGCTTTCTTT.

V gene TRBV3-1 combines with J gene TRBJ2-7; D uncertain. The CDR3 is made up of 13 amino acids. Trimming took 0 bases from V and 4 from J, leaving 7 bases between them. In germline, CDR1 is LGHDT, CDR2 YNNKEL (reference sequence). Written as DNA, the CDR3 is TGTGCCAGCAGCCAAGATATATATTACGAGCAGTACTTC. Protein product: CASSQDIYYEQYF.

This chain joins TRBV19 and TRBJ1-5, with 9 positions matching TRBD1. Trimming cost V 7 bases and J 2 bases; bases outside gene matches: 15. This CDR3 is 18 amino acids long. Germline V gene sequence: CDR1 LNHDA, CDR2 SQIVND (reference sequence). CDR3 in DNA: TGTGCCAGTACCCTTCGGGACAGGGAGATCCTTGGCAATCAGCCCCAGCATTTT. Translated: CASTLRDREILGNQPQHF.

The chain combines TRBV20-1 with TRBJ2-5; tentative D call: TRBD2 (5 bases). Deletions cut 8 bases from V and 2 bases from J, with 18 bases between. Germline V CDR1 and CDR2: DFQATT, SNEGSKA (reference sequence). The CDR3 has 14 amino acids. The DNA for the CDR3 is TGCAGTCTGAGAGGGCTAGAGGTGCAAGAGACCCAGTACTTC. It yields the protein CSLRGLEVQETQYF.

The chain is built from TRBV4-1 and TRBJ1-5; TRBD1 is a possible D gene (5 bases). The V gene lost 3 bases and the J gene lost 6 bases, with 15 bases spanning the gap. CDR1 MGHRA and CDR2 YSYEKL come from the germline V gene. The CDR3 loop spans 15 amino acids. The CDR3 DNA reads as TGCGCCAGCAGCCACCGTGCGGGGGGAAGTCAGCCCCAGCATTTT. This sequence encodes CASSHRAGGSQPQHF.

The rearrangement links TRBV9 to TRBJ2-5, with 9 bases aligning to TRBD1. V gave up 3 bases and J gave up 4 bases; unmatched junction bases: 7. The CDR3 spans 15 residues. Per germline, CDR1 SGDLS and CDR2 YYNGEE. The CDR3 region has the DNA TGTGCCAGCAGCGCGGGACAGGGTTTGGTAGAGACCCAGTACTTC. Translated, it gives CASSAGQGLVETQYF. The complete variable domain, with remaining parts taken from reference TRBV9 and TRBJ2-5, reads DSGVTQTPKHLITATGQRVTLRCSPRSGDLSVYWYQQSLDQGLQFLIQYYNGEERAKGNILERFSAQQFPDLHSELNLSSLELGDSALYFCASSAGQGLVETQYFGPGTRLLVL.

This chain connects TRBV19 to TRBJ2-3, with D uncertain. Trimming left V 10 bases short and J 1 base short, with 9 bases between. There are 12 residues in the CDR3. The germline V gene has CDR1 LNHDA and CDR2 SQIVND (reference sequence). For the CDR3, the DNA is TGTGCCACTCGCCAAGGCACAGATACGCAGTATTTT. Protein: CATRQGTDTQYF.

The chain recombines TRBV5-1 with TRBJ2-1; possibly TRBD1 or TRBD2 for D (6 bases each). V lost 0 bases and J 8 bases, leaving 18 bases between the germline ends. CDR3 size: 16 residues. Germline lookup yields CDR1 SGHRS and CDR2 YFSETQ. CDR3 sequence reads: CASSLVGGQPRDEQFF. In nucleotides, the CDR3 is TGCGCCAGCAGCTTGGTGGGGGGACAACCCAGGGATGAGCAGTTCTTC.

This clonotype occurred a few times. This sequence joins TRBV11-1 and TRBJ2-7, with TRBD2 as a possible D gene (5 bases). The CDR3 covers 15 residues. Germline V lookup: CDR1 SGHAT, CDR2 FQDESV (reference sequence). V dropped 2 bases and J dropped 2 bases, with 13 bases sitting between them. The CDR3 loop reads CASSLSFGVAYEQYF. CDR3 sequence (DNA): TGTGCCAGCAGCTTAAGTTTCGGGGTCGCCTACGAGCAGTACTTC.

In nucleotides, the CDR3 is TGTGCCAGCAGCTTAGACGGGGGGCTTACCGGGGAGCTGTTTTTT. It is translated as CASSLDGGLTGELFF. This rearrangement joins TRBV7-8 to TRBJ2-2; TRBD2 might be the D (7 bases). Trimming pared 1 base from V and 5 bases from J, leaving 11 bases between. CDR1 and CDR2 (germline): SGHVS, FQNEAQ. The CDR3 spans 15 residues.

The chain employs TRBV20-1 and TRBJ2-1, with TRBD1 matching over 11 bases. CDR3 length equals 14 residues. Germline V gene sequence: CDR1 DFQATT, CDR2 SNEGSKA (reference sequence). With 6 bases clipped from V and 6 bases from J, the junction kept 7 bases outside the gene matches. The CDR3 spells CSAIRDRGINEQFF. In DNA, the CDR3 is TGCAGTGCGATCCGGGACAGGGGGATCAATGAGCAGTTCTTC.

The chain is built from TRBV20-1 and TRBJ2-5, with D perhaps matching TRBD2 (6 bases). V lost 4 bases, J lost 2 bases, and 11 bases lay in between. This CDR3 contains 13 residues. CDR1 and CDR2 (germline): DFQATT, SNEGSKA (reference sequence). The CDR3 DNA follows: TGCAGTGCTACCGGGACTTTTCAAGAGACCCAGTACTTC. Translated, it gives CSATGTFQETQYF.

The chain is built from TRBV7-2 and TRBJ2-5; 7 bases are a match to TRBD2. The DNA matches TRBJ2-1 better at its end, which makes the J call doubtful. The CDR3 runs 14 residues. Germline V lookup: CDR1 SGHTA, CDR2 FQGNSA. This chain's CDR3 is CASSYPLGRETQFF. CDR3 in DNA: TGTGCCAGCAGCTACCCCCTGGGGAGGGAGACCCAGTTCTTC.

This clonotype was seen just once. The genes are TRBV20-1 and TRBJ2-5; D ambiguous. V lost 0 bases and J lost 2, with 13 bases in between. This CDR3 spans 15 amino acids. Germline V lookup: CDR1 DFQATT, CDR2 SNEGSKA (reference sequence). DNA for the CDR3: TGCAGTGCTAGAGATTCCGGACCTACTCAAGAGACCCAGTACTTC. Residues: CSARDSGPTQETQYF.

The chain couples TRBV12-5 to TRBJ1-2; maybe TRBD1 (6 bases). The CDR3 runs to 13 residues. The V gene lost 1 base and the J gene lost 6 bases, with 9 bases spanning the gap. Germline CDR1 and CDR2: LGHNT and FRNRAP. CDR3 coding DNA: TGTGCTAGTGGTTTGGGGACAGCTAATGGCTACACCTTC. Translation: CASGLGTANGYTF.

V and J are TRBV28 and TRBJ1-2, with D possibly being TRBD1 (5 bases). Trimming pared 1 base from V and 0 bases from J, leaving 6 bases between. The CDR3 has 14 residues. Germline CDR1 reads MDHEN; CDR2 reads SYDVKM. This chain's CDR3 is CASSLLGANYGYTF. The CDR3 region has the DNA TGTGCCAGCAGTTTATTAGGGGCTAACTATGGCTACACCTTC.

V usage is TRBV20-1 and J usage is TRBJ2-1, with 10 bases fitting TRBD2. The V gene end was trimmed by 0 bases and the J gene end by 7 bases; junction bases not matched to a gene: 6. The CDR3 has 15 residues. The germline V gene encodes CDR1 DFQATT and CDR2 SNEGSKA (reference sequence). In nucleotides, the CDR3 is TGCAGTGCTAGAGATCCTGTGACTAGCGGGAATGAGCAGTTCTTC. Encoded protein: CSARDPVTSGNEQFF.

The rearrangement uses TRBV14 and TRBJ1-6, with D unresolved. There are 13 residues in the CDR3. Trimming pared 6 bases from V and 10 bases from J, leaving 13 bases between. Germline-derived CDR1 and CDR2 are SGHDN and FVKESK. The CDR3: CASRTSAYSPLHF. For the CDR3, the DNA is TGTGCCAGCAGGACCTCTGCGTACTCACCCCTCCACTTT.

The chain joins TRBV6-1 to TRBJ2-3; the D is unclear. The CDR3 has 12 amino acids. V lost 4 bases and J 4 bases, leaving 6 bases between the germline ends. CDR1 MNHNS and CDR2 SASEGT come from the germline V gene. The CDR3 is CASSVEADTQYF. Here the CDR3 DNA reads TGTGCCAGCAGTGTTGAGGCAGATACGCAGTATTTT.

This rearrangement joins TRBV28 to TRBJ1-4; D gene ambiguous. CDR1 and CDR2 (germline): MDHEN, SYDVKM. The length of the CDR3 is 15 residues. The V and J ends lost 6 bases and 7 bases respectively, with 18 bases between them. In DNA, the CDR3 is TGTGCCAGCAGCCCAGTTGTGCAACTCGGTGAAAAACTGTTTTTT. The encoded protein is CASSPVVQLGEKLFF.

J is TRBJ2-3 and V is TRBV20-1, with 7 bases lining up with TRBD2. Per germline, CDR1 DFQATT and CDR2 SNEGSKA (reference sequence). CDR3 length: 14 amino acids. The V and J ends lost 0 bases and 2 bases, in that order; junction bases with no gene match: 2. CDR3 DNA sequence: TGCAGTGCTAGAGATACTAGCGCCACAGATACGCAGTATTTT. Translation gives CSARDTSATDTQYF.

This chain links TRBV10-3 with TRBJ1-2; possibly TRBD1 for D (5 bases). Germline values: CDR1 ENHRY, CDR2 SYGVKD. V shed 3 bases and J shed 4 bases, with 12 bases lying between them. CDR3 length equals 14 residues. The DNA of the CDR3 is TGTGCCATCAGTGAAGGGGTCGGGACCTATGGCTACACCTTC. Translation: CAISEGVGTYGYTF.

V is TRBV7-2 and J is TRBJ2-7; the D gene is possibly TRBD2 (5 bases). This CDR3 is 15 amino acids long. The ends were cut back, 5 bases at V and 0 bases at J, with 14 bases in the middle. Looked up from germline, CDR1 is SGHTA and CDR2 is FQGNSA. Here the CDR3 reads CASSRLNSVSYEQYF. CDR3 nucleotides: TGTGCCAGCAGCCGCCTGAATAGCGTCTCCTACGAGCAGTACTTC.

The genes are TRBV6-2 or TRBV6-3 and TRBJ2-7; unclear D gene. The V and J ends lost 9 bases and 3 bases respectively, with 12 bases between them. The CDR3 length is 12 residues. From germline, CDR1 is MNHEY and CDR2 SVGEGT. DNA of the CDR3: TGTGCCAGTTTAGGAAGACTCTACGAGCAGTACTTC. Protein: CASLGRLYEQYF.

The chain employs TRBV7-9 and TRBJ2-1, with 7 bases lining up with TRBD2. The CDR3 consists of 19 residues. Trimming removed 0 bases from V and 4 bases from J; junction bases left unmatched: 15. The germline gives CDR1 SEHNR, CDR2 FQNEAQ (reference sequence). The CDR3 sequence is CASSLASSWGGAFYNEQFF. The CDR3, as DNA: TGTGCCAGCAGCTTAGCGTCTTCCTGGGGAGGGGCCTTTTACAATGAGCAGTTCTTC.